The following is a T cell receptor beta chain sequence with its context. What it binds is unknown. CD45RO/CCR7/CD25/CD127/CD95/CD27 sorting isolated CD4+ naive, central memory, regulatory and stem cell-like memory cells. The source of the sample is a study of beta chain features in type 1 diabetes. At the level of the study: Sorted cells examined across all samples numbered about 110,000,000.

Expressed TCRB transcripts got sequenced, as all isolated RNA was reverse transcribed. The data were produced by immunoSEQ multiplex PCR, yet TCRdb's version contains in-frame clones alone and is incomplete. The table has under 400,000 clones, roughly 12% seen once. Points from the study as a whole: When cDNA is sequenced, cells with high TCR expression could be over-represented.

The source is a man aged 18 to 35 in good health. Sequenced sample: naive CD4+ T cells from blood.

The CDR3 nucleotides are TGCGCCAGCAGCTTGGTATTAGCGGGAACCTCCTACAATGAGCAGTTCTTC. Protein product: CASSLVLAGTSYNEQFF. This rearrangement joins TRBV5-1 to TRBJ2-1, with 8 bases matching TRBD2. CDR1 is SGHRS and CDR2 is YFSETQ in the germline V gene. The trim removed 0 bases at V and 0 bases at J, leaving 5 bases unmatched. There are 17 residues in the CDR3.